The 23 T cell receptor beta chains below all came from one sample that was sequenced in a study of T cell repertoires in cytomegalovirus infection. TCRdb ran MiXCR on the reads and lists one entry per CDR3 protein. Among about 360,000 distinct CDR3 sequences listed, 15% to 20% were seen once. The sample consisted of PBMCs. The receptors shown here come from a human donor in good health (CMV status not recorded). Some clones in this sample may be carry-over from other donors' samples.

This clonotype was recorded many times. CDR3 nucleotides: TGCGCCAGCAGCTTGGTTCTAGCAGACACCGGGGAGCTGTTTTTT. Translated, it gives CASSLVLADTGELFF. The genes are TRBV5-1 and TRBJ2-2, with D tentatively TRBD2 (5 bases). CDR1 and CDR2 (germline): SGHRS, YFSETQ. Trimming removed 0 bases from V and 3 bases from J, with 9 bases in between. This CDR3 is 15 amino acids long.

This clonotype came up many times. This chain connects TRBV3-1 to TRBJ2-3; D is unclear. V lost 7 bases and J lost 2, with 10 bases in between. CDR1 LGHDT and CDR2 YNNKEL come from the germline V gene (reference sequence). The CDR3 runs to 13 residues. The chain's CDR3 is CASNELNTDTQYF. In DNA, the CDR3 is TGTGCCAGCAACGAACTTAACACAGATACGCAGTATTTT.

This clonotype showed up just a few times. The J gene is TRBJ1-6, the V gene TRBV7-2, with D unresolved. Trimming pared 1 base from V and 2 bases from J, leaving 12 bases between. Per the germline V gene, CDR1 is SGHTA and CDR2 is FQGNSA. This CDR3 spans 17 amino acids. The CDR3 loop is CASSLEAPGPYNSPLHF. CDR3 DNA sequence: TGTGCCAGCAGCTTAGAGGCCCCCGGACCCTATAATTCACCCCTCCACTTT.

J is TRBJ2-7 and V is TRBV27; D is uncertain. Trimming stripped 6 bases from V and 6 bases from J, with 18 bases between. This CDR3 comprises 14 residues. Per the germline V gene, CDR1 is MNHEY and CDR2 is SMNVEV (reference sequence). This CDR3 is CASSLGPNNGEQYF. In nucleotides, the CDR3 is TGTGCCAGCAGCCTCGGGCCTAACAACGGCGAGCAGTACTTC.

The V and J genes are TRBV12-3 or TRBV12-4 and TRBJ1-3; a weak D match, TRBD1 (5 bases). V gave up 8 bases and J gave up 4 bases, with 15 bases separating them. This CDR3 is 14 amino acids long. CDR3 nucleotide sequence: TGTGCCAGCGGGTTGGGGGGGTACGGAAACACCATATATTTT. This gives the protein CASGLGGYGNTIYF.

In this sample, this clonotype turned up many times. Here the CDR3 reads CASSWGDDTQYF. CDR3 sequence (DNA): TGTGCCAGCAGTTGGGGCGACGATACGCAGTATTTT. The V and J genes are TRBV28 and TRBJ2-3; a possible D gene is TRBD1 (5 bases). CDR1 is MDHEN and CDR2 is SYDVKM in the germline V gene. The CDR3 spans 12 residues. Trimming took off 4 bases at V and 6 bases at J, with 8 bases between the two ends.

The J gene is TRBJ1-5, the V gene TRBV7-9, with a possible D match to TRBD1 (6 bases). The CDR3 totals 16 residues. Trimming stripped 1 base from V and 3 bases from J, with 13 bases between. The germline V gene encodes CDR1 SEHNR and CDR2 FQNEAQ (reference sequence). CDR3 amino acids: CASSLVAGGFNQPQHF. The CDR3 region has the DNA TGTGCCAGCAGCTTAGTGGCGGGGGGCTTCAATCAGCCCCAGCATTTT.

This clonotype was seen ten or more times. The chain joins TRBV7-2 to TRBJ1-2; D is undetermined. This CDR3 is built from 11 residues. V gave up 2 bases and J gave up 7 bases, with 5 bases separating them. Germline CDR1 is SGHTA and CDR2 is FQGNSA. DNA for the CDR3: TGTGCCAGCAGCTTACTCGTTGGCTACACCTTC. Its translation: CASSLLVGYTF.

This clonotype appeared a few times. This rearrangement joins TRBV28 to TRBJ2-7; a weak D match, TRBD1 (6 bases). V lost 8 bases and J lost 3, with 11 bases in between. The CDR3 sequence is 12 residues long. CDR1 is MDHEN, CDR2 SYDVKM, per germline. The CDR3 region has the DNA TGTGCCAGCGGTAAACAGGGCTACGAGCAGTACTTC. It translates to CASGKQGYEQYF.

The chain couples TRBV6-2 or TRBV6-3 to TRBJ2-5, with 10 bases that match TRBD2. This CDR3 is 14 amino acids long. The V gene end was trimmed by 6 bases and the J gene end by 5 bases; junction bases not matched to a gene: 6. Per the germline V gene, CDR1 is MNHEY and CDR2 is SVGEGT. CDR3 DNA: TGTGCCAGCAGGTTTAGCGGGGGGCCGGAGACCCAGTACTTC. This codes for CASRFSGGPETQYF.

This chain connects TRBV28 to TRBJ2-5; the match to TRBD2 covers 7 bases. The germline V gene has CDR1 MDHEN and CDR2 SYDVKM. CDR3 length: 15 residues. V gave up 5 bases and J gave up 4 bases; unmatched junction bases: 10. DNA for the CDR3: TGTGCCAGCAGTCATGGGGGGGATCTTCCAGAGACCCAGTACTTC. Protein product: CASSHGGDLPETQYF.

The sample holds many counts of this clonotype. In DNA, the CDR3 is TGTGCCAGCAGTCTAGCGGGAGTCGGCACAGATACGCAGTATTTT. It encodes CASSLAGVGTDTQYF. The chain uses TRBV7-2 and TRBJ2-3, with 10 positions matching TRBD2. The CDR3 has 15 amino acids. J gave up 1 base and V 6 bases, and 4 bases lay outside the gene matches. Germline V CDR1 and CDR2: SGHTA, FQGNSA.

The genes are TRBV7-2 and TRBJ2-1; TRBD1 or TRBD2 may be the D gene (5 bases each). This CDR3 contains 15 residues. Between the trimmed V and J ends, which lost 5 bases and 2 bases, there was a span of 13 bases. CDR1 and CDR2 from the germline V gene are SGHTA and FQGNSA. The CDR3 bases are TGTGCCAGCAGCCCAAAATTGGGGGCCTACAATGAGCAGTTCTTC. Amino acids: CASSPKLGAYNEQFF. The entire variable domain, with the rest obtained from reference TRBV7-2 and TRBJ2-1, is as follows: GAGVSQSPSNKVTEKGKDVELRCDPISGHTALYWYRQSLGQGLEFLIYFQGNSAPDKSGLPSDRFSAERTGGSVSTLTIQRTQQEDSAVYLCASSPKLGAYNEQFFGPGTRLTVL.

The CDR3 sequence: CASSPLGFPSEQFF. The CDR3 DNA reads as TGTGCCAGCAGCCCCCTCGGGTTTCCGAGTGAGCAGTTCTTC. The chain is built from TRBV7-9 and TRBJ2-1; no definite D call. The V gene lost 5 bases and the J gene lost 9 bases, with 17 bases spanning the gap. Germline V gives CDR1 SEHNR, CDR2 FQNEAQ (reference sequence). The CDR3 runs to 14 residues.

This clonotype has at least ten counts. This chain links TRBV7-2 with TRBJ2-7; D may be TRBD2 (6 bases). Trimming removed 4 bases from V and 4 bases from J, with 17 bases in between. This CDR3 is 15 amino acids long. The V gene's germline CDR1 is SGHTA and CDR2 FQGNSA. In DNA form, the CDR3 reads TGTGCCAGCAGCTCCGGGCTCGCGGGAACTTACGAGCAGTACTTC. This codes for CASSSGLAGTYEQYF.

This clonotype was detected a few times. This clone may be a read error of a much larger clone one base away. CDR3 amino acids: CASSPGQDYDYTF. CDR3 bases: TGTGCCAGCAGCCCGGGACAGGACTATGACTACACCTTC. The rearrangement uses TRBV11-2 and TRBJ1-2; 8 bases map to TRBD1. The V gene's germline CDR1 is SGHAT and CDR2 FQNNGV. The CDR3 loop spans 13 amino acids.

The CDR3 spells CSAFRDPSSYEQYF. The CDR3 coding sequence is TGCAGTGCTTTCCGGGACCCGAGCTCCTACGAGCAGTACTTC. This rearrangement joins TRBV20-1 to TRBJ2-7; tentatively, D is TRBD1 or TRBD2 (5 bases each). The germline V gene has CDR1 DFQATT and CDR2 SNEGSKA (reference sequence). V lost 5 bases, J lost 0 bases, and 14 bases lay in between. This CDR3 comprises 14 residues.

This clonotype came up a few times. This chain uses TRBV28 with TRBJ2-7; the match to TRBD1 covers 7 bases. This CDR3 is built from 16 residues. Germline CDR1 is MDHEN and CDR2 is SYDVKM. V was clipped by 4 bases and J by 3 bases; unmatched bases: 12. The CDR3 DNA is TGTGCCAGCAGTTCGACGGTCGGACAGGACTTCTACGAGCAGTACTTC. This encodes CASSSTVGQDFYEQYF.

This clonotype came up a few times. CDR3 sequence (DNA): TGTGCCAGCACCCCGCGGCGGATCTCTGGAAACACCATATATTTT. It yields the protein CASTPRRISGNTIYF. J is TRBJ1-3 and V is TRBV11-2; no reliable D call. V shed 7 bases and J shed 0 bases, with 13 bases lying between them. CDR1 SGHAT and CDR2 FQNNGV come from the germline V gene. The CDR3 consists of 15 residues.

This clonotype turned up a few times. The gene calls are TRBV18 and TRBJ1-5, with D tentatively TRBD1 (5 bases). Germline V CDR1 and CDR2: KGHSH, LQKENI. This CDR3 has 15 residues. Trimming took 5 bases from V and 6 from J, leaving 17 bases between them. CDR3 in amino acids: CASSGTTGSSQPQHF. Here the CDR3 DNA reads TGTGCCAGCTCAGGGACCACGGGAAGTTCTCAGCCCCAGCATTTT.

CDR3 residues: CASSSGTTNEKLFF. In nucleotides, the CDR3 is TGCGCCAGCAGCTCGGGCACCACTAATGAAAAACTGTTTTTT. This chain links TRBV5-1 with TRBJ1-4; unclear D gene. Trimming left V 3 bases short and J 2 bases short, with 8 bases between. The CDR3 runs 14 residues. Germline lookup yields CDR1 SGHRS and CDR2 YFSETQ. Supplemented by reference TRBV5-1 and TRBJ1-4, the full variable domain reads KAGVTQTPRYLIKTRGQQVTLSCSPISGHRSVSWYQQTPGQGLQFLFEYFSETQRNKGNFPGRFSGRQFSNSRSEMNVSTLELGDSALYLCASSSGTTNEKLFFGSGTQLSVL.

This clonotype was seen just once. This may be a read error, as it is one base from a much larger clone. The chain uses TRBV7-2 and TRBJ2-7; possibly TRBD2 for D (5 bases). This CDR3 is 13 amino acids long. The V gene's germline CDR1 is SGHTA and CDR2 FQGNSA. The chain's CDR3 is CASSTRTSYDQYF. The CDR3 nucleotides are TGTGCCAGCAGCACAAGGACTTCTTACGACCAGTACTTC. Using reference TRBV7-2 and TRBJ2-7 for the parts outside the CDR3, the full variable domain is GAGVSQSPSNKVTEKGKDVELRCDPISGHTALYWYRQSLGQGLEFLIYFQGNSAPDKSGLPSDRFSAERTGGSVSTLTIQRTQQEDSAVYLCASSTRTSYDQYFGPGTRLTVT.

V gene TRBV5-1 combines with J gene TRBJ2-5; weak D call: TRBD1 (8 bases). V was cut by 6 bases and J by 5 bases, with 20 bases left in between. The CDR3 totals 15 residues. The germline CDR1 and CDR2 sequences are SGHRS and YFSETQ. CDR3 nucleotide sequence: TGCGCCAGCAACGCCGCCGGACAGGGAGGGGAGACCCAGTACTTC. Residues: CASNAAGQGGETQYF.